A single sample gave rise to the 5 T cell receptor beta chains below, sequenced in a study of blood T cell repertoires in COVID-19. Sequencing was performed with immunoSEQ multiplex PCR; in TCRdb, only in-frame clones are kept and a portion is missing. The table has a few hundred thousand clones, 91% seen once. Material: PBMCs or T cells enriched from blood (not recorded which). The receptor source for this set is a woman in her 40s who had been exposed to COVID-19.

The chain employs TRBV5-1 and TRBJ1-2; no clear D. The CDR3 has 13 amino acids. The germline CDR1 and CDR2 sequences are SGHRS and YFSETQ. The germline V and J ends were trimmed by 0 bases and 5 bases, with 8 bases remaining between them. The CDR3 sequence: CASSLVSVYGYTF. The CDR3 DNA is TGCGCCAGCAGCTTGGTTTCGGTTTATGGCTACACCTTC.

This chain links TRBV7-9 with TRBJ2-1; 9 nucleotides line up with TRBD2. Germline trimming cut 1 base from V and 2 bases from J; bases unmatched to any gene: 6. This CDR3 comprises 17 residues. Germline V CDR1 and CDR2: SEHNR, FQNEAQ (reference sequence). The CDR3 loop is CASSLGAGGPAYNEQFF. CDR3 nucleotide sequence: TGTGCCAGCAGCTTAGGGGCGGGAGGGCCGGCCTACAATGAGCAGTTCTTC.

The CDR3 spells CASSRDRVNSPLHF. The CDR3 nucleotides are TGTGCCAGTAGCCGGGACAGGGTAAATTCACCCCTCCACTTT. This sequence joins TRBV19 and TRBJ1-6; TRBD1 aligns across 9 bases. V lost 6 bases to trimming and J lost 7 bases; unmatched junction nucleotides: 4. Germline V gene lookup returns CDR1 LNHDA and CDR2 SQIVND (reference sequence). The CDR3 consists of 14 residues.

The genes are TRBV18 and TRBJ1-1; D perhaps matches TRBD1 (5 bases). CDR1 KGHSH and CDR2 LQKENI come from the germline V gene. The CDR3 loop spans 15 amino acids. V was cut by 6 bases and J by 10 bases, with 24 bases left in between. CDR3 DNA sequence: TGTGCCAGCTCTCACCAGACCGACCGAACAGGTGGAGCTTTCTTT. Amino acid sequence: CASSHQTDRTGGAFF.

The chain is built from TRBV5-6 and TRBJ2-1; D is perhaps TRBD2 (5 bases). This CDR3 is 12 amino acids long. In germline, CDR1 is SGHDT, CDR2 YYEEEE. Trimming pared 0 bases from V and 14 bases from J, leaving 12 bases between. Written as DNA, the CDR3 is TGTGCCAGCAGCTTGGGGCCAGGAGGTGAGTTCTTC. Its translation is CASSLGPGGEFF.